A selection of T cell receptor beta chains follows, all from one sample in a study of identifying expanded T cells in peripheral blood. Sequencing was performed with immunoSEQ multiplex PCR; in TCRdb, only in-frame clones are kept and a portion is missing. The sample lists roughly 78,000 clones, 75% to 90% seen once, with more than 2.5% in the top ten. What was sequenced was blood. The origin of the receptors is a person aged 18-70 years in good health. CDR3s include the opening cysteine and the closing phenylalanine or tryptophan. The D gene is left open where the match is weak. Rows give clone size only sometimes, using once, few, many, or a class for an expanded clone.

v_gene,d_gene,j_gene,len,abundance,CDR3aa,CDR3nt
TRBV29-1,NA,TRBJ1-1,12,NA,CSVDLGSSGAFF,TGCAGCGTTGATCTTGGGTCTTCGGGAGCTTTCTTT
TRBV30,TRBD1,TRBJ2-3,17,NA,CAWGPGQGGFGTDTQYF,TGTGCCTGGGGGCCGGGACAGGGAGGTTTTGGGACAGATACGCAGTATTTT
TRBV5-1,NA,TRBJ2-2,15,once,CASSQRGADTGELFF,TGCGCCAGCAGTCAACGGGGTGCGGACACCGGGGAGCTGTTTTTT
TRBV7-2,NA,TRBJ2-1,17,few,CASSPRGGSGSYNEQFF,TGTGCCAGCAGCCCCAGAGGGGGATCGGGCTCCTACAATGAGCAGTTCTTC
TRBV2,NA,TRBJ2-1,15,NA,CASSEQGGSYNEQFF,TGTGCCAGCAGTGAACAGGGGGGCTCCTACAATGAGCAGTTCTTC
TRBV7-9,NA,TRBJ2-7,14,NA,CASSLDSNSYEQYF,TGTGCCAGCAGCTTAGACAGTAACTCCTACGAGCAGTACTTC
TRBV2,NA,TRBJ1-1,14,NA,CATLSGQGRTEAFF,TGTGCCACCCTAAGTGGGCAGGGAAGAACTGAAGCTTTCTTT
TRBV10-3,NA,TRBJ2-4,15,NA,CAISEGAIAKNIQYF,TGTGCCATCAGTGAGGGGGCCATAGCCAAAAACATTCAGTACTTC
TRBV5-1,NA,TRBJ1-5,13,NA,CASSLASNQPQHF,TGCGCCAGCAGCTTGGCCAGCAATCAGCCCCAGCATTTT
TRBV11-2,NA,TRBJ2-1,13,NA,CASSLDRDNEQFF,TGTGCCAGCAGCTTAGACAGGGACAATGAGCAGTTCTTC
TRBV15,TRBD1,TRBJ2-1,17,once,CATSRDEGPGQGHEQFF,TGTGCCACCAGCAGAGACGAGGGGCCGGGACAGGGTCATGAGCAGTTCTTC
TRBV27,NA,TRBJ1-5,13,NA,CASSLWLGQPQHF,TGTGCCAGCAGTTTATGGCTTGGGCAGCCCCAGCATTTT
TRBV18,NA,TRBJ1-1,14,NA,CASSPQTVYPEAFF,TGTGCCAGCTCACCCCAGACCGTGTACCCTGAAGCTTTCTTT
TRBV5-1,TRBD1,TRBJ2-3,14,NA,CASSLGQGADTQYF,TGCGCCAGCAGCTTGGGACAGGGCGCAGATACGCAGTATTTT
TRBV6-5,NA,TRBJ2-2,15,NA,CASSYSGPITGELFF,TGTGCCAGCAGTTATAGTGGGCCCATCACCGGGGAGCTGTTTTTT
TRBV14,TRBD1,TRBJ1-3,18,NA,CASSQEWTGGVLGNTIYF,TGTGCCAGCAGCCAAGAATGGACAGGGGGCGTACTAGGAAACACCATATATTTT
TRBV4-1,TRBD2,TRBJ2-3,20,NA,CASSSNGGVAGPLGTDTQYF,TGCGCCAGCAGCTCTAATGGGGGGGTAGCGGGGCCTTTAGGGACAGATACGCAGTATTTT
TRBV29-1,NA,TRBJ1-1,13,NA,CSVGQGGYTEAFF,TGCAGCGTTGGCCAGGGTGGGTATACTGAAGCTTTCTTT
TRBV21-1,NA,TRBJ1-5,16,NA,CASSKGQDIRNQPQHF,TGTGCCAGCAGCAAAGGACAGGACATCCGCAATCAGCCCCAGCATTTT
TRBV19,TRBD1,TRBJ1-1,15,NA,CASSIDRTGDTEAFF,TGTGCCAGTAGTATAGATCGGACAGGGGACACTGAAGCTTTCTTT
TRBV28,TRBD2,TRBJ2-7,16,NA,CASSLHSGSLLYEQYF,TGTGCCAGCAGTTTACATAGCGGGAGTCTTCTTTACGAGCAGTACTTC
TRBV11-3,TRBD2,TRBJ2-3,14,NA,CASSLNGGTDTQYF,TGTGCCAGCAGCTTAAACGGGGGGACAGATACGCAGTATTTT
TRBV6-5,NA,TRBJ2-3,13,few,CASSYGHFDTQYF,TGTGCCAGCAGTTACGGCCATTTTGATACGCAGTATTTT
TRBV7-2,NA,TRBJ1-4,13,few,CASSLSREEKLFF,TGTGCCAGCAGCTTATCCAGGGAGGAAAAACTGTTTTTT
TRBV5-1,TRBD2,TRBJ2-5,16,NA,CASSPGLAGEVETQYF,TGCGCCAGCAGCCCGGGACTAGCGGGAGAAGTTGAGACCCAGTACTTC
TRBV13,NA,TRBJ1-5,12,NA,CASSSLDQPQHF,TGTGCCAGCAGCTCCCTTGATCAGCCCCAGCATTTT
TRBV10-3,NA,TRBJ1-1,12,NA,CAISQGSTEAFF,TGTGCCATCAGCCAGGGGAGCACTGAAGCTTTCTTT
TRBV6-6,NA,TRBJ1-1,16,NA,CASSQYKQGGNTEAFF,TGTGCCAGCAGCCAATATAAACAGGGAGGGAACACTGAAGCTTTCTTT
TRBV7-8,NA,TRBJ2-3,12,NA,CASSTRADTQYF,TGTGCCAGCAGCACGCGGGCAGATACGCAGTATTTT
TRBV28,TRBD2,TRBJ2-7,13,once,CASSYMVGGEQYF,TGTGCCAGCAGTTATATGGTGGGGGGGGAGCAGTACTTC
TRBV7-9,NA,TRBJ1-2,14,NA,CASSLIASLGGYTF,TGTGCCAGCAGCTTAATAGCCTCCCTAGGTGGCTACACCTTC
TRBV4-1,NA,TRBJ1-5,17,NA,CASSQDRFRDGNQPQHF,TGCGCCAGCAGCCAAGATCGGTTCCGGGATGGCAATCAGCCCCAGCATTTT
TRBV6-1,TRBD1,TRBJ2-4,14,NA,CASRPGTAKNIQYF,TGTGCCAGCAGACCTGGGACAGCTAAAAACATTCAGTACTTC
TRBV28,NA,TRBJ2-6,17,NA,CASSLEGSYSGANVLTF,TGTGCCAGCAGTTTGGAGGGGAGTTACTCTGGGGCCAACGTCCTGACTTTC
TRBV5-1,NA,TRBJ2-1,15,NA,CASSLALGEAYEQFF,TGCGCCAGCAGCTTGGCTCTAGGTGAGGCCTATGAGCAGTTCTTC
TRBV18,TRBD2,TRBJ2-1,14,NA,CASSRRLAGDEQFF,TGTGCCAGCTCAAGAAGACTAGCGGGGGATGAGCAGTTCTTC
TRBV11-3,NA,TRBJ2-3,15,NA,CASSQGRGGTDTQYF,TGTGCCAGCAGCCAAGGTCGAGGAGGGACAGATACGCAGTATTTT